These 5 T cell receptor beta chains were sequenced from one sample in a study of human T cells and chemical hapten exposure. Indicated time point: patch test 2, 6 weeks after DPC sensitization. Indicated treatment: therapeutic diphenylcyclopropenone sensitization with weekly scalp DPC. TCRdb recomputed calls from the RACE reads with MiXCR, one row per CDR3 protein. The sample carries around 67,000 distinct CDR3 sequences, about 8.5% recorded once. Sequencing was performed on whole blood, taken in connection with sensitization to the hapten diphenylcyclopropenone (DPC). These TCRs come from a woman between 50 and 59 years old with alopecia areata. Some clones in this sample may be carry-over from other donors' samples.

This clonotype came up many times. The chain is built from TRBV9 and TRBJ2-5; TRBD2 agrees at 7 bases. V was clipped by 1 base and J by 2 bases; unmatched bases: 5. Germline loops: CDR1 SGDLS, CDR2 YYNGEE. This CDR3 is 15 amino acids long. The CDR3 loop reads CASSVTSARQETQYF. For the CDR3, the DNA is TGTGCCAGCAGCGTAACTAGCGCTCGTCAAGAGACCCAGTACTTC.

The sample holds one count of this clonotype. The chain employs TRBV12-5 and TRBJ2-5, with no clear D. The CDR3 loop spans 12 amino acids. V shed 3 bases and J shed 4 bases, with 6 bases lying between them. In germline, CDR1 is LGHNT, CDR2 FRNRAP. The CDR3 DNA reads TGTGCTAGTGGTTTAACCCTAGAGACCCAGTACTTC. This encodes CASGLTLETQYF.

The V gene is TRBV7-2, the J gene TRBJ2-5; D possibly uses TRBD1 or TRBD2 (5 bases each). The V gene's germline CDR1 is SGHTA and CDR2 FQGNSA. Between the trimmed V and J ends, which lost 1 base and 6 bases, there was a span of 18 bases. The CDR3 runs 16 residues. The CDR3 spells CASSLDGVGDGKTQYF. In nucleotides, the CDR3 is TGTGCCAGCAGCTTAGATGGGGTCGGGGACGGGAAGACCCAGTACTTC.

This clonotype was observed at least ten times. The chain links TRBV27 to TRBJ1-5, with 7 bases matching TRBD1. Per the germline V gene, CDR1 is MNHEY and CDR2 is SMNVEV (reference sequence). The CDR3 has 14 residues. Trimming took 5 bases from V and 7 from J; bases not matched to a gene: 8. The CDR3, as DNA: TGTGCCAGCAGTACACAGGGGCCGATGCAGCCCCAGCATTTT. Amino acids: CASSTQGPMQPQHF.

The chain uses TRBV5-1 and TRBJ2-5; D perhaps matches TRBD2 (6 bases). The V gene lost 4 bases and the J gene lost 7 bases, with 23 bases spanning the gap. Germline CDR1 reads SGHRS; CDR2 reads YFSETQ. CDR3 size: 16 residues. In DNA form, the CDR3 reads TGCGCCAGCAGCCATTACACACTAGCCCCCCCAGGGACCCAGTACTTC. It codes for CASSHYTLAPPGTQYF.